Sequencing of this T cell receptor beta chain was carried out in a study of vaccination effects on CD4 cells after COVID-19. Notes on the study in general: Vaccine- and infection-induced clones showed marked clonal contraction late following vaccination. Researchers reported few convalescent patients and no early post-infection timepoints in the study.

The table lists this clone with a few counts. The antigen is undetermined. Germline CDR1 SGHNT, CDR2 YYREEE (reference sequence). Germline trimming cut 4 bases from V and 4 bases from J; bases unmatched to any gene: 10. This CDR3 has 16 residues. Before sequencing, viral peptide pools were used by the ViraFEST assay to expand antigen-specific CD4+ T cells. Isolation of CD4+ T cells took place after 10 days of culture. It was between March and December 2020 that the person had a SARS-CoV-2 infection confirmed by PCR. Cultivation was performed at two million PBMC per well with 10 IU/ml IL-2 and 9.5 to 10 ug/ml peptides added. Each culture had half its medium swapped for IL-2 medium on days 3 and 7. TCRdb keeps only in-frame clones here, not all; method: immunoSEQ multiplex PCR. The data hold more than 35,000 clones, with 65% to 70% observed a single time.

Sequenced here: CD4+ T cells from PBMCs cultured with a peptide pool, sampled before COVID-19 vaccination. The receptor was derived from a human donor who had a prior SARS-CoV-2 infection. V usage is TRBV5-4 and J usage is TRBJ2-2; 7 positions match TRBD1. DNA of the CDR3: TGTGCCAGCAGCATGTTCGACAGGGTTGGCACCGGGGAGCTGTTTTTT. Translation gives CASSMFDRVGTGELFF.